The 28 T cell receptor beta chains in this list originate from one sample, sequenced in a study of blood T cells in healthy people across ages. With a J-beta primer mix and a sample-barcoded 5' primer, a second PCR ran about 6 to 11 cycles. MiXCR, applied by TCRdb to the 5' RACE reads, yields one record per CDR3 protein. The sample contains about a million distinct CDR3 sequences, roughly 52% of which appear only once. What was sequenced was blood. These receptors originate from a man aged 30-40 years in good health.

The chain is built from TRBV6-5 and TRBJ1-4; tentatively, D is TRBD1 (6 bases). Germline-derived CDR1 and CDR2 are MNHEY and SVGAGI. The V gene lost 6 bases and the J gene lost 8 bases, with 16 bases spanning the gap. The CDR3 totals 14 residues. The CDR3 is CASSPQGRGEKLFF. DNA for the CDR3: TGTGCCAGCAGCCCACAGGGAAGGGGAGAAAAACTGTTTTTT.

As for this clonotype: One end of the junction varies from germline; a read error may be responsible. This rearrangement joins TRBV10-2 to TRBJ2-1; D unclear. The CDR3 is 15 amino acids. The germline gives CDR1 WSHSY, CDR2 SAAADI. CDR3 sequence reads: CASRESLVGVETQFF. CDR3 nucleotides: TGCGCCAGCCGTGAGTCGCTAGTCGGCGTGGAGACCCAGTTCTTC.

The rearrangement joins TRBV11-2 to TRBJ2-5; 13 positions agree with TRBD2. V dropped 5 bases and J dropped 5; count of bases not matched to a gene: 8. This CDR3 spans 16 amino acids. Germline V gene sequence: CDR1 SGHAT, CDR2 FQNNGV. In DNA, the CDR3 is TGTGCCAGCAGCAAGACTAGCGGGGGGCCGCGGGAGACCCAGTACTTC. Protein: CASSKTSGGPRETQYF. The variable domain in full, completed from reference TRBV11-2 and TRBJ2-5, reads EAGVAQSPRYKIIEKRQSVAFWCNPISGHATLYWYQQILGQGPKLLIQFQNNGVVDDSQLPKDRFSAERLKGVDSTLKIQPAKLEDSAVYLCASSKTSGGPRETQYFGPGTRLLVL.

A few counts support this clonotype. This chain joins TRBV6-1 and TRBJ2-5, with D perhaps TRBD1 (5 bases). V lost 7 bases and J lost 1, with 10 bases in between. The CDR3 extends over 13 amino acids. Germline CDR1 and CDR2: MNHNS and SASEGT. The CDR3 DNA reads TGTGCCAGCAAGATACAGGCCCAAGAGACCCAGTACTTC. Its protein is CASKIQAQETQYF.

This clonotype has just one count. The V gene is TRBV20-1, the J gene TRBJ2-7; D gene unclear. Germline values: CDR1 DFQATT, CDR2 SNEGSKA (reference sequence). V was shortened by 1 base and J by 7 bases, with 20 bases between the two germline ends. This CDR3 spans 15 amino acids. The CDR3 DNA sequence: TGCAGTGCTAGAGGTCGCGGACCAGCTAGGGATGAGCAGTACTTC. Its protein product is CSARGRGPARDEQYF.

This clonotype has just a few counts. V and J are TRBV20-1 and TRBJ2-7; D is tentatively TRBD1 or TRBD2 (6 bases each). V lost 1 base and J lost 2, with 15 bases in between. CDR3 size: 15 residues. Germline-derived CDR1 and CDR2 are DFQATT and SNEGSKA (reference sequence). The CDR3 sequence is CSARGTGRSAYEQYF. The CDR3 DNA reads as TGCAGTGCTAGAGGAACAGGGAGGTCGGCCTACGAGCAGTACTTC.

This clonotype was picked up a small number of times. V usage is TRBV20-1 and J usage is TRBJ1-2; D gene unclear. Germline loops: CDR1 DFQATT, CDR2 SNEGSKA (reference sequence). The V and J ends lost 3 bases and 2 bases respectively, with 7 bases between them. This CDR3 has 12 residues. CDR3 in DNA: TGCAGTGCTAGGCGTCCGAACTATGGCTACACCTTC. Protein product: CSARRPNYGYTF.

V and J are TRBV7-2 and TRBJ2-7; no reliable D call. Per the germline V gene, CDR1 is SGHTA and CDR2 is FQGNSA. The germline V and J ends were trimmed by 0 bases and 3 bases, with 9 bases remaining between them. The CDR3 is made up of 14 amino acids. CDR3 in DNA: TGTGCCAGCAGCTTAGCTCGATTTGGCTACGAGCAGTACTTC. Translation gives CASSLARFGYEQYF.

The chain combines TRBV10-3 with TRBJ2-7; a weak D match, TRBD1 (6 bases). Germline values: CDR1 ENHRY, CDR2 SYGVKD. Trimming removed 8 bases from V and 0 bases from J, with 8 bases in between. The CDR3 extends over 12 amino acids. The CDR3 nucleotides read TGTGCCATCGAGGACAGCTCCTACGAGCAGTACTTC. Translating gives CAIEDSSYEQYF.

In regard to this clonotype: A clone one base away is much larger, so this may be a read error. This chain connects TRBV3-1 to TRBJ2-5, with a weak D call TRBD1 (6 bases). The CDR3 covers 14 residues. V was pared by 3 bases and J by 5 bases, with 13 bases between. Germline V gene data show CDR1 as LGHDT and CDR2 as YNNKEL (reference sequence). CDR3 DNA sequence: TGTGCCAGCAGCCATAGTGGGGGCTGTGAGACCCAGTACTTC. Amino acid sequence: CASSHSGGCETQYF.

The rearrangement links TRBV7-9 to TRBJ2-5, with a tentative D call TRBD2 (6 bases). There are 16 residues in the CDR3. Germline V gene lookup returns CDR1 SEHNR and CDR2 FQNEAQ (reference sequence). V dropped 5 bases and J dropped 2 bases, with 18 bases sitting between them. The CDR3 sequence is CASSLWTTGLQETQYF. The CDR3 nucleotides read TGTGCCAGCAGCCTGTGGACTACCGGGTTACAAGAGACCCAGTACTTC.

The V and J genes are TRBV28 and TRBJ2-5; D possibly uses TRBD1 or TRBD2 (5 bases each). The CDR3 consists of 14 residues. Trimming shortened V by 7 bases and J by 2 bases, and 14 bases separated the two germline ends. Looked up from germline, CDR1 is MDHEN and CDR2 is SYDVKM. CDR3 sequence: CASTLGTAQETQYF. For the CDR3, the DNA is TGTGCCAGCACACTCGGGACGGCACAAGAGACCCAGTACTTC.

CDR3 protein: CASSPPAWGTYEQYF. CDR3 nucleotides: TGCGCCAGCAGCCCCCCCGCATGGGGGACCTACGAGCAGTACTTC. The rearrangement links TRBV4-1 to TRBJ2-5; D is tentatively TRBD1 or TRBD2 (5 bases each). Judging by the DNA end, TRBJ2-7 fits better; the J call may be wrong. CDR3 size: 15 residues. Germline CDR1 reads MGHRA; CDR2 reads YSYEKL.

The table lists this clonotype with a few counts. The rearrangement joins TRBV7-9 to TRBJ1-4, with TRBD1 as a possible D gene (6 bases). The CDR3 sequence is 15 residues long. From germline, CDR1 is SEHNR and CDR2 FQNEAQ (reference sequence). V was clipped by 5 bases and J by 3 bases, with 13 bases between them. The CDR3 nucleotides read TGTGCCAGCAGCCTGAACAGGGTGCCTAATGAAAAACTGTTTTTT. Translation: CASSLNRVPNEKLFF.

The rearrangement joins TRBV6-1 to TRBJ1-1; no reliable D call. V lost 5 bases and J lost 4, with 8 bases in between. The germline gives CDR1 MNHNS, CDR2 SASEGT. This CDR3 is 12 amino acids long. CDR3 sequence (DNA): TGTGCCAGCAGTTGGTCCCCCACTGAAGCTTTCTTT. Protein sequence: CASSWSPTEAFF.

This chain uses TRBV6-5 with TRBJ2-7, with D perhaps TRBD2 (7 bases). Germline CDR1 MNHEY, CDR2 SVGAGI. There are 13 residues in the CDR3. Trimming took 8 bases from V and 6 from J, leaving 17 bases between them. This chain's CDR3 is CASSMVGGLEQYF. CDR3 nucleotides: TGTGCCAGCTCAATGGTCGGGGGGCTCGAGCAGTACTTC.

The rearrangement joins TRBV6-2 or TRBV6-3 to TRBJ2-7, with D hard to call. Trimming left V 6 bases short and J 0 bases short, with 9 bases between. The CDR3 consists of 13 residues. CDR1 is MNHEY, CDR2 SVGEGT, per germline. The CDR3 DNA reads TGTGCCAGCAGCATAGGTGACTCCTACGAGCAGTACTTC. It yields the protein CASSIGDSYEQYF.

The chain employs TRBV12-3 or TRBV12-4 and TRBJ2-3, with 9 bases aligning to TRBD2. V shed 6 bases and J 2 bases; nucleotides not matched to a gene: 12. This CDR3 comprises 17 residues. As DNA, the CDR3 is TGTGCCAGCAGCTTGCACTTAGCGGGGGCTAACACAGATACGCAGTATTTT. This sequence encodes CASSLHLAGANTDTQYF.

This chain uses TRBV4-1 with TRBJ2-7, with a weak D call TRBD1 (6 bases). V shed 3 bases and J shed 0 bases, with 12 bases lying between them. Germline V gene lookup returns CDR1 MGHRA and CDR2 YSYEKL. This CDR3 has 15 amino acids. The CDR3 sequence is CASSHGGQASYEQYF. Here the CDR3 DNA reads TGCGCCAGCAGCCATGGGGGCCAAGCCTCCTACGAGCAGTACTTC.

The chain links TRBV5-1 to TRBJ2-5; 8 bases agree with TRBD2. The J call is uncertain, as TRBJ2-7 better fits the DNA end. This CDR3 comprises 13 residues. Germline CDR1 SGHRS, CDR2 YFSETQ. The CDR3 sequence: CASSFITSGEQYF. The CDR3 DNA reads TGCGCCAGCAGCTTTATTACTAGCGGCGAGCAGTACTTC.

This chain connects TRBV6-1 to TRBJ2-2; 7 bases are a match to TRBD1. J gave up 4 bases and V 4 bases, and 9 bases lay outside the gene matches. Per germline, CDR1 MNHNS and CDR2 SASEGT. CDR3 length: 16 amino acids. The CDR3 loop reads CASSGSNRGVTGELFF. CDR3 in DNA: TGTGCCAGCAGTGGGTCTAACAGGGGTGTCACCGGGGAGCTGTTTTTT.

In this sample, this clonotype turned up a few times. The J gene is TRBJ2-6, the V gene TRBV4-3; D gene uncertain. With 0 bases removed from V and 3 bases from J, the gap between germline ends came to 9 bases. Germline CDR1 is LGHNA and CDR2 is YSLEER. CDR3 length: 16 residues. Written as DNA, the CDR3 is TGCGCCAGCAGCCAAGACGCCGCTGTTGGGGCCAACGTCCTGACTTTC. It codes for CASSQDAAVGANVLTF.

The chain couples TRBV7-9 to TRBJ2-1; a possible D gene is TRBD1 (5 bases). The V gene lost 5 bases and the J gene lost 8 bases, with 16 bases spanning the gap. Germline assignment: CDR1 SEHNR and CDR2 FQNEAQ (reference sequence). This CDR3 is 14 amino acids long. CDR3 nucleotide sequence: TGTGCCAGCAGCGTCCTAATGGCAGGGCATGAGCAGTTCTTC. Its protein is CASSVLMAGHEQFF. The full variable domain, in which reference TRBV7-9 and TRBJ2-1 provide the parts outside the CDR3, is DTGVSQNPRHKITKRGQNVTFRCDPISEHNRLYWYRQTLGQGPEFLTYFQNEAQLEKSRLLSDRFSAERPKGSFSTLEIQRTEQGDSAMYLCASSVLMAGHEQFFGPGTRLTVL.

This clonotype came up a few times. An end of the junction differs from the germline gene, which may be a read error. The CDR3, as DNA: TGTGCCAGCAGTTTAGGGGGGACGGCTTATGGCTACACCTTC. This sequence encodes CASSLGGTAYGYTF. The V gene is TRBV7-2, the J gene TRBJ1-2; TRBD1 might be the D (6 bases). The CDR3 sequence is 14 residues long. Germline V lookup: CDR1 SGHTA, CDR2 FQGNSA.

This clonotype was seen a few times. The rearrangement links TRBV20-1 to TRBJ2-4; no clear D. Germline CDR1 is DFQATT and CDR2 is SNEGSKA (reference sequence). The length of the CDR3 is 12 residues. V lost 0 bases and J lost 8, with 8 bases in between. CDR3 residues: CSAREALDIQYF. The CDR3 coding sequence is TGCAGTGCTAGAGAGGCCTTGGACATTCAGTACTTC.

A few counts support this clonotype. This chain connects TRBV28 to TRBJ2-1; D may correspond to TRBD1 or TRBD2 (6 bases each). The CDR3 has 16 amino acids. Germline V gene sequence: CDR1 MDHEN, CDR2 SYDVKM. V dropped 8 bases and J dropped 0 bases, with 17 bases sitting between them. The CDR3 bases are TGTGCCAGCTTATCCATGGGGGGCGACTCCTACAATGAGCAGTTCTTC. Translation: CASLSMGGDSYNEQFF.

This rearrangement joins TRBV15 to TRBJ2-7; possible D gene TRBD1, 5 bases. V was cut by 0 bases and J by 2 bases, with 11 bases left in between. This CDR3 region has 15 residues. CDR1 and CDR2 (germline): LNHNV, YYDKDF (reference sequence). The CDR3 loop reads CATSRDRQGPYEQYF. Written as DNA, the CDR3 is TGTGCCACCAGCAGAGATCGGCAGGGCCCCTACGAGCAGTACTTC.

This clonotype was counted only a few times. This chain joins TRBV7-2 and TRBJ2-3; 11 bases fit TRBD2. With 5 bases clipped from V and 4 bases from J, the junction kept 8 bases outside the gene matches. The CDR3 consists of 16 residues. Germline V gives CDR1 SGHTA, CDR2 FQGNSA. CDR3 in amino acids: CASSPVAGGPPDTQYF. The CDR3 DNA reads as TGTGCCAGCAGCCCGGTAGCGGGGGGGCCACCAGATACGCAGTATTTT.